Below, one T cell receptor beta chain is given with its context. Subsets obtained from CD4+ cells comprised CD45RA+ naive and CD45RA-negative memory cells. Measured with immunoSEQ multiplex PCR; TCRdb has only the in-frame clones, and not every one. The sample holds around 980,000 clones, 75% to 85% seen once. The data derive from a study of shared clonotypes between healthy human individuals. The CDR3 consists of 14 residues. In germline, CDR1 is SGHTA, CDR2 FQGNSA. J lost 3 bases, V lost 5 bases, and 4 bases had no gene match. The chain carries TRBV7-2 and TRBJ2-5, with 9 bases fitting TRBD1. The TCR sequence derives from a young man in good health. Some clones in this sample may be carry-over from other donors' samples. Sequencing used memory CD4+ T cells from PBMCs. As to subset: CD45RA-negative fraction. CDR3 amino acids: CASSARDREETQYF. CDR3 nucleotides: TGTGCCAGCAGCGCCCGGGACAGGGAAGAGACCCAGTACTTC.